The 23 T cell receptor beta chains below were found in one sample sequenced in a study of cytomegalovirus exposure and HLA in healthy donors. PCR primers comprised 60 Vbeta and 13 Jbeta primers. Measured with immunoSEQ multiplex PCR; TCRdb has only the in-frame clones, and not every one. The profile covers under 200,000 clones, with about four fifths appearing a single time and more than 7% taken by the ten largest. The material sequenced was PBMCs. All receptors come from a male donor in good health and CMV-seropositive.

The V call is TRBV6-5, the J call TRBJ1-2; D remains unclear. This CDR3 has 12 amino acids. Trimming shortened V by 6 bases and J by 4 bases, and 9 bases separated the two germline ends. Germline lookup yields CDR1 MNHEY and CDR2 SVGAGI. The CDR3 coding sequence is TGTGCCAGCAGCGACACCGCCTATGGCTACACCTTC. This encodes CASSDTAYGYTF.

CDR3 nucleotides: TGTGCCAGCAGCCCATTGCCGGGACTAGCGGGGGCTCTAGCCAAAAACATTCAGTACTTC. This encodes CASSPLPGLAGALAKNIQYF. V gene TRBV9 combines with J gene TRBJ2-4, with 14 bases matching TRBD2. V was clipped by 4 bases and J by 0 bases; unmatched bases: 12. Germline values: CDR1 SGDLS, CDR2 YYNGEE. CDR3 size: 20 residues.

In its sample, this clone was seen a few times. The chain carries TRBV28 and TRBJ1-1, with no clear D. The CDR3 has 13 residues. V shed 5 bases and J shed 3 bases, with 10 bases lying between them. Per the germline V gene, CDR1 is MDHEN and CDR2 is SYDVKM. CDR3 coding DNA: TGTGCCAGCAGTATCTTGACACACACTGAAGCTTTCTTT. It specifies CASSILTHTEAFF.

The chain combines TRBV2 with TRBJ1-2; D gene ambiguous. CDR1 is SNHLY, CDR2 FYNNEI, per germline. The CDR3 spans 15 residues. Trimming removed 5 bases at V and 0 bases at J, with 13 bases between. CDR3 residues: CASSTLMKTNYGYTF. CDR3 sequence (DNA): TGTGCCAGCAGTACCCTAATGAAAACTAACTATGGCTACACCTTC.

The chain joins TRBV10-3 to TRBJ1-1; 8 bases are shared with TRBD1. The CDR3 has 14 residues. The junction had 6 bases not matched to a gene; V was cut back by 4 bases and J by 5 bases. CDR1 and CDR2 (germline): ENHRY, SYGVKD. DNA of the CDR3: TGTGCCATCAGTGTTCAGGGGGCGAGTACTGAAGCTTTCTTT. Amino acid sequence: CAISVQGASTEAFF.

V usage is TRBV5-6 and J usage is TRBJ2-7, with D perhaps matching TRBD2 (6 bases). Trimming cost V 2 bases and J 2 bases, with 20 bases left between them. Germline values: CDR1 SGHDT, CDR2 YYEEEE. The CDR3 is 17 residues long. CDR3 coding DNA: TGTGCCAGCAGCTTCCCGGACGGGGGACTGTTTACCTACGAGCAGTACTTC. This gives the protein CASSFPDGGLFTYEQYF.

V is TRBV7-8 and J is TRBJ2-2; unclear D gene. In germline, CDR1 is SGHVS, CDR2 FQNEAQ. This CDR3 spans 16 amino acids. V lost 5 bases and J 1 base, leaving 14 bases between the germline ends. CDR3 DNA sequence: TGTGCCAGCAGCAAACGGCTCCGCGGGAACACCGGGGAGCTGTTTTTT. Protein sequence: CASSKRLRGNTGELFF. The full variable domain, in which reference TRBV7-8 and TRBJ2-2 provide the parts outside the CDR3, is GAGVSQSPRYKVAKRGQDVALRCDPISGHVSLFWYQQALGQGPEFLTYFQNEAQLDKSGLPSDRFFAERPEGSVSTLKIQRTQQEDSAVYLCASSKRLRGNTGELFFGEGSRLTVL.

This chain links TRBV9 with TRBJ1-3; D is ambiguous. This CDR3 spans 15 amino acids. Deletions cut 0 bases from V and 0 bases from J, with 7 bases between. Germline CDR1 SGDLS, CDR2 YYNGEE. CDR3 bases: TGTGCCAGCAGCGTAGACGGGAGCTCTGGAAACACCATATATTTT. The encoded protein is CASSVDGSSGNTIYF.

The chain links TRBV10-1 to TRBJ2-4; 8 bases are a match to TRBD2. V dropped 1 base and J dropped 12; count of bases not matched to a gene: 14. CDR1 WNHNN and CDR2 SYGVQD come from the germline V gene (reference sequence). The CDR3 sequence is 16 residues long. Here the CDR3 reads CASSECAGGTGSSQYF. CDR3 coding DNA: TGCGCCAGCAGTGAGTGTGCGGGAGGAACGGGGAGCAGTCAGTACTTC.

Only a few counts were recorded for this clone. The CDR3 DNA sequence: TGCAGCAGGGCAAAGGAATACGAGCAGTACTTC. The encoded protein is CSRAKEYEQYF. This chain uses TRBV20-1 with TRBJ2-7; possibly TRBD1 for D (5 bases). From germline, CDR1 is DFQATT and CDR2 SNEGSKA (reference sequence). The CDR3 has 11 amino acids.

This clone showed up just a few times. V is TRBV30 and J is TRBJ1-5; the match to TRBD1 covers 7 bases. The CDR3 is 16 amino acids. Germline CDR1 reads GTSNPN; CDR2 reads SVGIG (reference sequence). V was clipped by 6 bases and J by 0 bases; unmatched bases: 11. CDR3 protein: CACMLGQENSNQPQHF. The CDR3 DNA reads as TGTGCCTGCATGCTAGGACAGGAAAATAGCAATCAGCCCCAGCATTTT. Looking up the rest from reference TRBV30 and TRBJ1-5 gives the full variable domain: SQTIHQWPATLVQPVGSPLSLECTVEGTSNPNLYWYRQAAGRGLQLLFYSVGIGQISSEVPQNLSASRPQDRQFILSSKKLLLSDSGFYLCACMLGQENSNQPQHFGDGTRLSIL.

This chain connects TRBV9 to TRBJ2-1, with 8 positions matching TRBD2. Unmatched junction bases numbered 7, after V lost 0 bases and J lost 5 bases. Germline CDR1 and CDR2: SGDLS and YYNGEE. CDR3 length equals 16 residues. The CDR3 nucleotides read TGTGCCAGCAGCGTAGGGGTAGCGGGGACGGACAATGAGCAGTTCTTC. This translates into CASSVGVAGTDNEQFF.

The gene calls are TRBV28 and TRBJ1-4, with D maybe TRBD1 (5 bases). The CDR3 consists of 14 residues. Deletions cut 2 bases from V and 7 bases from J, with 11 bases between. CDR1 and CDR2 (germline): MDHEN, SYDVKM. CDR3 DNA sequence: TGTGCCAGCAGTTTACAGGGTCTGGGTGAAAAACTGTTTTTT. This encodes CASSLQGLGEKLFF.

This chain links TRBV5-1 with TRBJ1-2, with D perhaps matching TRBD1 (6 bases). V was shortened by 2 bases and J by 4 bases, with 9 bases between the two germline ends. Germline V CDR1 and CDR2: SGHRS, YFSETQ. This CDR3 is 13 amino acids long. In nucleotides, the CDR3 is TGCGCCAGCAGCTTTCCAGGGGTCTATGGCTACACCTTC. Its protein is CASSFPGVYGYTF.

J is TRBJ2-6 and V is TRBV5-4, with unresolved D. The CDR3 spans 15 residues. Germline CDR1 reads SGHNT; CDR2 reads YYREEE (reference sequence). V was cut by 2 bases and J by 0 bases, with 6 bases left in between. CDR3 nucleotides: TGTGCCAGCAGCTTCCACGGCTCTGGGGCCAACGTCCTGACTTTC. It specifies CASSFHGSGANVLTF.

V and J are TRBV10-3 and TRBJ1-3; TRBD1 agrees at 9 bases. Germline V lookup: CDR1 ENHRY, CDR2 SYGVKD. CDR3 length equals 18 residues. Trimming removed 4 bases from V and 0 bases from J; junction bases left unmatched: 10. Here the CDR3 DNA reads TGTGCCATCAGTGGACAGGGGGACTTCCAGAGCTCTGGAAACACCATATATTTT. Translating it yields CAISGQGDFQSSGNTIYF.

This clone was seen only a few times. The rearrangement uses TRBV18 and TRBJ1-2, with 9 bases aligning to TRBD1. Per the germline V gene, CDR1 is KGHSH and CDR2 is LQKENI. With V trimmed by 3 bases and J by 8 bases, 4 bases remained unmatched. The CDR3 has 13 residues. CDR3 in amino acids: CASSPGDRDGYTF. CDR3 nucleotide sequence: TGTGCCAGCTCACCGGGGGACAGGGACGGCTACACCTTC.

This clone came up once. V is TRBV6-1 and J is TRBJ2-2, with TRBD1 identical over 9 bases. This CDR3 has 14 amino acids. V trimming: 11 bases; J trimming: 5 bases; junction bases outside the gene matches: 9. Germline assignment: CDR1 MNHNS and CDR2 SASEGT. The CDR3 DNA is TGTGCCTCTCCCTGGGACAGGGATACCGGGGAGCTGTTTTTT. Protein product: CASPWDRDTGELFF.

The chain's CDR3 is CAISYKVQGVNTEAFF. In DNA, the CDR3 is TGTGCCATCAGTTATAAGGTCCAGGGGGTGAACACTGAAGCTTTCTTT. The chain recombines TRBV10-3 with TRBJ1-1; 7 bases align to TRBD1. Germline CDR1 and CDR2: ENHRY and SYGVKD. The CDR3 covers 16 residues. Unmatched junction bases numbered 9, after V lost 5 bases and J lost 0 bases.

This clone was detected once. V usage is TRBV9 and J usage is TRBJ2-1; 10 bases map to TRBD2. Trimming removed 2 bases from V and 6 bases from J; junction bases left unmatched: 5. Germline-derived CDR1 and CDR2 are SGDLS and YYNGEE. There are 15 residues in the CDR3. The CDR3 here is CASSVLAGAPNEQFF. The CDR3 nucleotides read TGTGCCAGCAGCGTGCTAGCGGGGGCTCCCAATGAGCAGTTCTTC.

The count of this clone is one. The chain uses TRBV11-2 and TRBJ1-2; D ambiguous. V lost 1 base to trimming and J lost 5 bases, with 17 bases between them. The CDR3 extends over 16 amino acids. Per the germline V gene, CDR1 is SGHAT and CDR2 is FQNNGV. CDR3 sequence: CASSLGEASPAYGYTF. As DNA, the CDR3 is TGTGCCAGCAGCTTAGGGGAGGCCAGCCCGGCGTATGGCTACACCTTC.

In this sample, this clone turned up a few times. V is TRBV6-5 and J is TRBJ1-5, with 8 positions matching TRBD1. CDR3 length: 14 residues. Trimming removed 6 bases from V and 3 bases from J; junction bases left unmatched: 4. Germline loops: CDR1 MNHEY, CDR2 SVGAGI. The CDR3 region is CASSLRGPNQPQHF. Written as DNA, the CDR3 is TGTGCCAGCAGCCTCAGGGGGCCCAATCAGCCCCAGCATTTT.

The chain joins TRBV5-1 to TRBJ1-4, with a tentative D call TRBD1 (5 bases). Germline V gene data show CDR1 as SGHRS and CDR2 as YFSETQ. This CDR3 contains 14 residues. V was clipped by 1 base and J by 7 bases, with 11 bases between them. The CDR3 sequence: CASSLTPGGEKLFF. The CDR3 nucleotides are TGCGCCAGCAGCTTGACCCCCGGGGGTGAAAAACTGTTTTTT.